The next 29 T cell receptor beta chains were all read from a single sample in a study of identifying expanded T cells in peripheral blood. Profiling relied on immunoSEQ multiplex PCR, and the TCRdb table lists in-frame clones only, not all of them. The sample includes roughly 96,000 clones, around 90% of them seen just once. Sequencing was done on a sample of blood. These receptors were obtained from a person between 18 and 75 years old in good health.

There are a few counts of this clone. The J gene is TRBJ2-7, the V gene TRBV2; a weak D match, TRBD2 (6 bases). The length of the CDR3 is 14 residues. Trimming took 6 bases from V and 2 from J, leaving 14 bases between them. Germline V CDR1 and CDR2: SNHLY, FYNNEI. The CDR3 here is CASRTSFGTYEQYF. Written as DNA, the CDR3 is TGTGCCAGCAGAACTAGCTTTGGGACCTACGAGCAGTACTTC.

V is TRBV7-8 and J is TRBJ2-3, with TRBD2 identical over 13 bases. Germline V lookup: CDR1 SGHVS, CDR2 FQNEAQ. Trimming cost V 5 bases and J 5 bases; bases outside gene matches: 4. CDR3 size: 15 residues. CDR3 DNA: TGTGCCAGCAGCACTAGACTAGCGGGAGGAGATACGCAGTATTTT. It specifies CASSTRLAGGDTQYF. Filled out from reference TRBV7-8 and TRBJ2-3, the complete variable domain reads GAGVSQSPRYKVAKRGQDVALRCDPISGHVSLFWYQQALGQGPEFLTYFQNEAQLDKSGLPSDRFFAERPEGSVSTLKIQRTQQEDSAVYLCASSTRLAGGDTQYFGPGTRLTVL.

In its sample, this clone was seen a few times. The chain combines TRBV28 with TRBJ2-3; 10 bases agree with TRBD1. Germline V lookup: CDR1 MDHEN, CDR2 SYDVKM. The CDR3 runs to 14 residues. With 6 bases clipped from V and 4 bases from J, the junction kept 4 bases outside the gene matches. DNA for the CDR3: TGTGCCAGCAGCCCAGGACAGGGGGCAGATACGCAGTATTTT. Its protein is CASSPGQGADTQYF.

V gene TRBV30 combines with J gene TRBJ1-4; D is ambiguous. Germline lookup yields CDR1 GTSNPN and CDR2 SVGIG (reference sequence). V lost 3 bases, J lost 7 bases, and 12 bases lay in between. The CDR3 is made up of 13 amino acids. The CDR3 nucleotides read TGTGCCTGGAGCGGAAGGACTTCTGAAAAACTGTTTTTT. It translates to CAWSGRTSEKLFF.

The chain employs TRBV30 and TRBJ2-7, with D perhaps assigned TRBD1 or TRBD2 (6 bases each). This CDR3 has 15 amino acids. Germline assignment: CDR1 GTSNPN and CDR2 SVGIG (reference sequence). V dropped 6 bases and J dropped 1 base, with 19 bases sitting between them. CDR3 nucleotide sequence: TGTGCCTGTAAAGAGGGGGGCTTAGTGTCCTACGAGCAGTACTTC. This encodes CACKEGGLVSYEQYF.

The chain recombines TRBV5-1 with TRBJ2-1; 10 positions agree with TRBD2. V shed 4 bases and J 2 bases; nucleotides not matched to a gene: 3. The CDR3 is 15 residues long. Germline CDR1 is SGHRS and CDR2 is YFSETQ. CDR3 coding DNA: TGCGCCAGCAGCGGGAGCGGGGGGGCCTACAATGAGCAGTTCTTC. This codes for CASSGSGGAYNEQFF.

The chain combines TRBV7-3 with TRBJ1-1; D is perhaps TRBD1 (6 bases). CDR1 is SGHTA and CDR2 is FQGTGA in the germline V gene. Trimming cost V 5 bases and J 7 bases, with 14 bases left between them. CDR3 length equals 13 residues. The CDR3 region has the DNA TGTGCCAGCAGCCTTATCAGGGGTGATGAAGCTTTCTTT. Translation: CASSLIRGDEAFF.

V and J are TRBV5-6 and TRBJ1-1; 8 bases are a match to TRBD1. The CDR3 runs 15 residues. Germline V CDR1 and CDR2: SGHDT, YYEEEE. V shed 1 base, J shed 2 bases, and the junction held 4 bases outside the gene matches. As DNA, the CDR3 is TGTGCCAGCAGCTTGCAGGGGGCTGCAAACACTGAAGCTTTCTTT. It encodes CASSLQGAANTEAFF.

The chain has TRBV29-1 and TRBJ1-1; 8 bases line up with TRBD1. The trim removed 2 bases at V and 4 bases at J, leaving 3 bases unmatched. The CDR3 is 13 residues long. Germline values: CDR1 SQVTM, CDR2 ANQGSEA. The CDR3 loop is CSVEQGAVTEAFF. The CDR3, as DNA: TGCAGCGTTGAACAGGGGGCGGTCACTGAAGCTTTCTTT.

The chain joins TRBV9 to TRBJ1-2; D unclear. This CDR3 comprises 12 residues. CDR1 is SGDLS and CDR2 is YYNGEE in the germline V gene. Trimming removed 0 bases from V and 5 bases from J, with 5 bases in between. CDR3: CASSVGEYGYTF. In nucleotides, the CDR3 is TGTGCCAGCAGCGTAGGGGAGTATGGCTACACCTTC.

This sequence joins TRBV5-5 and TRBJ2-5, with 7 bases identical to TRBD1. The ends lost 0 bases at V and 5 bases at J; junction bases unmatched: 13. This CDR3 is built from 17 residues. Germline V gives CDR1 SGHKS, CDR2 YYEKEE (reference sequence). CDR3 DNA: TGTGCCAGCAGCTTGGCCTTACCGGGACAGCTACGGGAGACCCAGTACTTC. Translation gives CASSLALPGQLRETQYF.

This chain joins TRBV11-1 and TRBJ2-4, with 13 bases lining up with TRBD2. The length of the CDR3 is 16 residues. Unmatched junction bases numbered 6, after V lost 5 bases and J lost 5 bases. Germline V gene sequence: CDR1 SGHAT, CDR2 FQDESV (reference sequence). CDR3 nucleotides: TGTGCCAGCAGCATACTAGCGGGAGGGAACCAAAACATTCAGTACTTC. It encodes CASSILAGGNQNIQYF.

V and J are TRBV4-1 and TRBJ2-1, with 7 bases identical to TRBD2. The CDR3 length is 16 residues. Trimming removed 3 bases from V and 7 bases from J; junction bases left unmatched: 12. In germline, CDR1 is MGHRA, CDR2 YSYEKL. In nucleotides, the CDR3 is TGCGCCAGCAGCCACCACCCGCAGAGGGGAGGGAATGAGCAGTTCTTC. It is translated as CASSHHPQRGGNEQFF.

V usage is TRBV4-3 and J usage is TRBJ2-7, with TRBD2 matching over 12 bases. This CDR3 is built from 15 residues. Unmatched junction bases numbered 0, after V lost 0 bases and J lost 3 bases. The germline gives CDR1 LGHNA, CDR2 YSLEER. DNA for the CDR3: TGCGCCAGCAGCCAAGAGGGACTAGCGGGCTACGAGCAGTACTTC. Protein product: CASSQEGLAGYEQYF.

The table lists this clone with a count of one. V gene TRBV19 combines with J gene TRBJ2-2, with 10 bases matching TRBD1. V trimming: 3 bases; J trimming: 5 bases; junction bases outside the gene matches: 0. This CDR3 region has 14 residues. Germline lookup yields CDR1 LNHDA and CDR2 SQIVND (reference sequence). The DNA of the CDR3 is TGTGCCAGTAGTATGGGACAGGGGACCGGGGAGCTGTTTTTT. This gives the protein CASSMGQGTGELFF.

The chain joins TRBV7-2 to TRBJ2-3; D unresolved. CDR1 and CDR2 (germline): SGHTA, FQGNSA. Trimming left V 3 bases short and J 2 bases short, with 6 bases between. This CDR3 spans 13 amino acids. CDR3 nucleotide sequence: TGTGCCAGCAGCTTCCCCTCCACAGATACGCAGTATTTT. This sequence encodes CASSFPSTDTQYF.

This chain joins TRBV4-1 and TRBJ1-1; D possibly corresponds to TRBD1 (5 bases). From germline, CDR1 is MGHRA and CDR2 YSYEKL. The CDR3 spans 17 residues. The V and J ends lost 0 bases and 1 base respectively, with 15 bases between them. CDR3 DNA: TGCGCCAGCAGCCAAGATATAACAGGAAAAGCGAACACTGAAGCTTTCTTT. It yields the protein CASSQDITGKANTEAFF.

Here the CDR3 reads CASSGRRQGAGEQYF. The CDR3 DNA is TGTGCCAGCAGCGGCCGTCGACAGGGGGCCGGCGAGCAGTACTTC. The rearrangement links TRBV28 to TRBJ2-7; 10 nucleotides align to TRBD1. Germline V gene sequence: CDR1 MDHEN, CDR2 SYDVKM. V gave up 6 bases and J gave up 6 bases; unmatched junction bases: 11. The CDR3 runs 15 residues.

The chain carries TRBV4-1 and TRBJ1-5, with 7 bases lining up with TRBD1. Germline CDR1 reads MGHRA; CDR2 reads YSYEKL. The CDR3 sequence is 15 residues long. J gave up 1 base and V 3 bases, and 3 bases lay outside the gene matches. This CDR3 is CASSQTGKSNQPQHF. DNA for the CDR3: TGCGCCAGCAGCCAGACAGGGAAGAGCAATCAGCCCCAGCATTTT.

The chain carries TRBV19 and TRBJ1-1; possibly TRBD1 for D (5 bases). The CDR3 spans 17 residues. CDR1 LNHDA and CDR2 SQIVND come from the germline V gene (reference sequence). Trimming pared 4 bases from V and 1 base from J, leaving 19 bases between. CDR3 region: CASSTRPDGGSNTEAFF. In DNA form, the CDR3 reads TGTGCCAGTAGTACCCGGCCTGATGGGGGTTCGAACACTGAAGCTTTCTTT.

CDR3 nucleotides: TGTGCCAGTAGTCCGGCCTTAAATCAGCCCCAGCATTTT. Translated: CASSPALNQPQHF. The rearrangement uses TRBV19 and TRBJ1-5; no definite D call. Deletions cut 5 bases from V and 4 bases from J, with 9 bases between. Germline V gene sequence: CDR1 LNHDA, CDR2 SQIVND (reference sequence). The CDR3 has 13 amino acids.

This chain links TRBV7-9 with TRBJ1-1; D is perhaps TRBD1 (5 bases). This CDR3 region has 13 residues. V was pared by 5 bases and J by 5 bases, with 12 bases between. Per germline, CDR1 SEHNR and CDR2 FQNEAQ (reference sequence). The CDR3 is CASSPIQETEAFF. The CDR3 DNA follows: TGTGCCAGCAGCCCAATACAGGAAACTGAAGCTTTCTTT.

The chain recombines TRBV18 with TRBJ1-1; D is possibly TRBD1 (5 bases). Per germline, CDR1 KGHSH and CDR2 LQKENI. The CDR3 covers 14 residues. V was pared by 3 bases and J by 6 bases, with 14 bases between. CDR3 residues: CASSPPARVPEAFF. CDR3 sequence (DNA): TGTGCCAGCTCACCCCCTGCCAGGGTCCCTGAAGCTTTCTTT.

J is TRBJ1-2 and V is TRBV6-1; D gene unclear. This CDR3 region has 12 residues. The germline V and J ends were trimmed by 4 bases and 12 bases, with 15 bases remaining between them. The germline CDR1 and CDR2 sequences are MNHNS and SASEGT. Here the CDR3 reads CASSVIVGSNTF. In DNA, the CDR3 is TGTGCCAGCAGTGTTATCGTAGGAAGTAACACCTTC.

The V call is TRBV15, the J call TRBJ1-2; 7 bases are shared with TRBD1. Germline trimming cut 1 base from V and 2 bases from J; bases unmatched to any gene: 16. Germline CDR1 reads LNHNV; CDR2 reads YYDKDF (reference sequence). CDR3 length equals 19 residues. In DNA, the CDR3 is TGTGCCACCAGCAGAGCCGGAGGGGGCGCGAGGATCTCCAACTATGGCTACACCTTC. This translates into CATSRAGGGARISNYGYTF.

CDR3 protein: CASSRELSGANVLTF. The CDR3 coding sequence is TGTGCCAGCAGTCGCGAGTTGTCTGGGGCCAACGTCCTGACTTTC. This rearrangement joins TRBV5-5 to TRBJ2-6; D uncertain. Trimming shortened V by 5 bases and J by 1 base, and 10 bases separated the two germline ends. CDR3 length: 15 residues. Germline V gene sequence: CDR1 SGHKS, CDR2 YYEKEE (reference sequence).

The V gene is TRBV28, the J gene TRBJ2-2; 12 positions match TRBD1. V shed 6 bases and J 6 bases; nucleotides not matched to a gene: 8. Germline V lookup: CDR1 MDHEN, CDR2 SYDVKM. This CDR3 spans 16 amino acids. In nucleotides, the CDR3 is TGTGCCAGCAGCTGTACCGGGACAGGGGGCTCCGGGGAGCTGTTTTTT. It is translated as CASSCTGTGGSGELFF.

This chain connects TRBV4-1 to TRBJ1-1, with D possibly TRBD1 on 5 matching bases. Germline CDR1 reads MGHRA; CDR2 reads YSYEKL. The CDR3 extends over 13 amino acids. Trimming cost V 2 bases and J 5 bases, with 9 bases left between them. The CDR3 spells CASSQFEGTEAFF. CDR3 in DNA: TGCGCCAGCAGCCAATTTGAGGGGACTGAAGCTTTCTTT.

The chain employs TRBV19 and TRBJ2-1; D is perhaps TRBD1 (6 bases). Deletions cut 1 base from V and 6 bases from J, with 13 bases between. Germline V gene lookup returns CDR1 LNHDA and CDR2 SQIVND (reference sequence). The CDR3 totals 15 residues. CDR3 region: CASSIGAGDPNEQFF. Written as DNA, the CDR3 is TGTGCCAGTAGTATAGGGGCAGGGGATCCCAATGAGCAGTTCTTC.